This TCR beta chain was recorded in a study of blood T cell repertoires in COVID-19. About the study: Samples came from the United States, Italy and Spain, spanning acute and convalescent COVID-19.

The CDR3 totals 16 residues. Germline V gene data show CDR1 as SGDLS and CDR2 as YYNGEE. Trimming removed 1 base from V and 2 bases from J, with 14 bases in between. The data were produced by immunoSEQ multiplex PCR, yet TCRdb's version contains in-frame clones alone and is incomplete. The sample shows about 140,000 clones, 84% of them seen only once. This sequence joins TRBV9 and TRBJ2-3, with D perhaps TRBD2 (5 bases). The sample was peripheral blood. This sequence was found in a woman in her sixties or seventies with acute or convalescent COVID-19. As DNA, the CDR3 is TGTGCCAGCAGCGTATTCGCTAGCAAACCCACAGATACGCAGTATTTT. Translating gives CASSVFASKPTDTQYF.